This TCR beta chain was recorded in a study of blood T cell repertoires in COVID-19. Study overall: T cells, B-cell-depleted T cells, or PBMCs provided the cDNA or gDNA that served as material.

The CDR3 loop spans 14 amino acids. Trimming took 4 bases from V and 1 from J, leaving 10 bases between them. CDR1 and CDR2 (germline): LNHDA, SQIVND (reference sequence). The method was immunoSEQ multiplex PCR; TCRdb's version includes in-frame clones alone and lacks a portion of them. The sample holds approximately 90,000 clones; around nine tenths are singletons and the top ten take 1.5% to 2%. Material for sequencing was peripheral blood. The chain combines TRBV19 with TRBJ2-5; D might be TRBD1 (6 bases). This clonotype was obtained from a man in his 60s with acute or convalescent COVID-19. In nucleotides, the CDR3 is TGTGCCAGTAGTACAAGACAGGTCCAAGAGACCCAGTACTTC. Its protein is CASSTRQVQETQYF.